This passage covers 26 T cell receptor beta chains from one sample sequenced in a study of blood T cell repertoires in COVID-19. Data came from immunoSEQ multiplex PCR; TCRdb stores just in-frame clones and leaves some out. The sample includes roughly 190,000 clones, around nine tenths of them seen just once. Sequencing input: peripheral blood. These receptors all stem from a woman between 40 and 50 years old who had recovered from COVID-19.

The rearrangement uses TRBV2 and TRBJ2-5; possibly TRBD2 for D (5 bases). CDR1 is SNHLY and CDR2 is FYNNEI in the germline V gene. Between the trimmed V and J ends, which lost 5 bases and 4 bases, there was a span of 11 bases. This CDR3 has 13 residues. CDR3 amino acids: CASSTERRETQYF. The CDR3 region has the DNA TGTGCCAGCAGTACCGAGCGGAGAGAGACCCAGTACTTC. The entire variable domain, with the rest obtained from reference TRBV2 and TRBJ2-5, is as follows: EPEVTQTPSHQVTQMGQEVILRCVPISNHLYFYWYRQILGQKVEFLVSFYNNEISEKSEIFDDQFSVERPDGSNFTLKIRSTKLEDSAMYFCASSTERRETQYFGPGTRLLVL.

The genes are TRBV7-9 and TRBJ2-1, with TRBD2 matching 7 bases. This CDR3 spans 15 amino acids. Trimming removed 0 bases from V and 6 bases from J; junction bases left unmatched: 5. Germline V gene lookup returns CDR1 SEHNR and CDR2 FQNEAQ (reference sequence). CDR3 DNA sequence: TGTGCCAGCAGCTTAGCTGGGACTATCTCCAATGAGCAGTTCTTC. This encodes CASSLAGTISNEQFF. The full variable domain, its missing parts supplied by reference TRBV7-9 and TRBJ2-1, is DTGVSQNPRHKITKRGQNVTFRCDPISEHNRLYWYRQTLGQGPEFLTYFQNEAQLEKSRLLSDRFSAERPKGSFSTLEIQRTEQGDSAMYLCASSLAGTISNEQFFGPGTRLTVL.

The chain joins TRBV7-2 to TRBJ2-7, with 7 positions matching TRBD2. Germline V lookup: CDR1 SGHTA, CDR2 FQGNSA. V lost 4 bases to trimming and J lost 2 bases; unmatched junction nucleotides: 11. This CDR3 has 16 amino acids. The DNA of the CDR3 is TGTGCCAGCAGCTCCGAATATACGGGAGGTGCCTACGAGCAGTACTTC. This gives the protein CASSSEYTGGAYEQYF. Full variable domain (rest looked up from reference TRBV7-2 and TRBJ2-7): GAGVSQSPSNKVTEKGKDVELRCDPISGHTALYWYRQSLGQGLEFLIYFQGNSAPDKSGLPSDRFSAERTGGSVSTLTIQRTQQEDSAVYLCASSSEYTGGAYEQYFGPGTRLTVT.

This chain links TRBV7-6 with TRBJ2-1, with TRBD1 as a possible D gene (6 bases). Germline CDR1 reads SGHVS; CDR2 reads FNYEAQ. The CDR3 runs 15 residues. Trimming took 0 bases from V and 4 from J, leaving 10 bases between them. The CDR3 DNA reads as TGTGCCAGCAGCTTAGCCTTCGGGACATACAATGAGCAGTTCTTC. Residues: CASSLAFGTYNEQFF. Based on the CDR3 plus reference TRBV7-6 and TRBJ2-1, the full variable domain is GAGVSQSPRYKVTKRGQDVALRCDPISGHVSLYWYRQALGQGPEFLTYFNYEAQQDKSGLPNDRFSAERPEGSISTLTIQRTEQRDSAMYRCASSLAFGTYNEQFFGPGTRLTVL.

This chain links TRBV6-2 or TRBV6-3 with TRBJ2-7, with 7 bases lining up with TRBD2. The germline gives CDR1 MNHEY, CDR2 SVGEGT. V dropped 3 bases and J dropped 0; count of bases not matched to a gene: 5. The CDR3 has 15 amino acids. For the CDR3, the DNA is TGTGCCAGCAGTTATGTGGCGGGAGCCTCCTACGAGCAGTACTTC. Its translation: CASSYVAGASYEQYF.

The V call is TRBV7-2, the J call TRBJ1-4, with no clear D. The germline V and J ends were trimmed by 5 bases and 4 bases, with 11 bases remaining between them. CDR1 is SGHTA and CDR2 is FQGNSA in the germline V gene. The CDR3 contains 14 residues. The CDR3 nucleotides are TGTGCCAGCAGCCCGCGGAGATATAATGAAAAACTGTTTTTT. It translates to CASSPRRYNEKLFF.

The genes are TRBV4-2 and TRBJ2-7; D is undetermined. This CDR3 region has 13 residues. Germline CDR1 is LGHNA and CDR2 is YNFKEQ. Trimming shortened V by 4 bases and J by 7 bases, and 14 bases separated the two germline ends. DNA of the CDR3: TGTGCCAGCAGCCGGGTGTTGGAGCAAGAGCAGTACTTC. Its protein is CASSRVLEQEQYF.

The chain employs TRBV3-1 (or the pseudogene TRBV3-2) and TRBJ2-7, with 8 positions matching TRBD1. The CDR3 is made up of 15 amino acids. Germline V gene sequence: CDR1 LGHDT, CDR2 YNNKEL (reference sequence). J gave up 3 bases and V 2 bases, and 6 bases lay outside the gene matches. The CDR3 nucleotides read TGTGCCAGCAGCCAACAGGGGGCGCAGAACTACGAGCAGTACTTC. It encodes CASSQQGAQNYEQYF.

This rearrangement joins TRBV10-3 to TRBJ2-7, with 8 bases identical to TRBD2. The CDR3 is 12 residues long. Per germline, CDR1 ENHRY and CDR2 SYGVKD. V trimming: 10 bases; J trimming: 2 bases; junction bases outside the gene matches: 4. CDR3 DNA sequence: TGTGCCACCTCGGGGGGGGCCTACGAGCAGTACTTC. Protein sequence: CATSGGAYEQYF.

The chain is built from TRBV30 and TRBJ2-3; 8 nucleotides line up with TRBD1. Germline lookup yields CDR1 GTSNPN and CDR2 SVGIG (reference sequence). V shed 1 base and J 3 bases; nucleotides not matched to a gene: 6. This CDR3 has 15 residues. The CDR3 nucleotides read TGTGCCTGGAGTGGAGGACAGGGTTCTACAGATACGCAGTATTTT. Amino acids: CAWSGGQGSTDTQYF.

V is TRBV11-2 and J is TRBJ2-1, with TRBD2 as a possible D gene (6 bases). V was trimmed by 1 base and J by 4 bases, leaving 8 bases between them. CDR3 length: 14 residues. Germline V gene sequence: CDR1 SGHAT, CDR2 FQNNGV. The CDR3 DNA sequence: TGTGCCAGCAGCTTAGCTAGCGTTTACAATGAGCAGTTCTTC. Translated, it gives CASSLASVYNEQFF.

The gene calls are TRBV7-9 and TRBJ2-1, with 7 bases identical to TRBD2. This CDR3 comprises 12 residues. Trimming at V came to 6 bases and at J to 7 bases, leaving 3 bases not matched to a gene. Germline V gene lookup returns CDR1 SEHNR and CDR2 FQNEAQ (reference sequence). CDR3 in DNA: TGTGCCAGCAGGGGAGCGGGGAATGAGCAGTTCTTC. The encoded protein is CASRGAGNEQFF.

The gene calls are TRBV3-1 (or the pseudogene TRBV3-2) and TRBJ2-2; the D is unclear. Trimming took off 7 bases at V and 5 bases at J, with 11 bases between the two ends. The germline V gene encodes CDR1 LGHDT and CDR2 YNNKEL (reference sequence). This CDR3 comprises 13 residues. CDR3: CASNYLRTGELFF. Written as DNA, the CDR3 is TGTGCCAGCAACTACTTGAGGACCGGGGAGCTGTTTTTT.

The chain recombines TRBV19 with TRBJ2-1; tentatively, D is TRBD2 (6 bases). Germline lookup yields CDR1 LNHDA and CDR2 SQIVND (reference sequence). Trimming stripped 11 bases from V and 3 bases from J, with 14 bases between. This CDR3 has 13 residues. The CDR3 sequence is CACSAGLYNEQFF. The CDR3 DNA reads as TGTGCCTGCTCCGCGGGGCTCTACAATGAGCAGTTCTTC.

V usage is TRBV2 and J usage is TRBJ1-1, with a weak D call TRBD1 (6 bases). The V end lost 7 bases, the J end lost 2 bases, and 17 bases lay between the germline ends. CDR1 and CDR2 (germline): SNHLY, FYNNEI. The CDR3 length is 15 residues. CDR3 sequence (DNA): TGTGCCAGCATGGTACAGGGACGCGGAAACACTGAAGCTTTCTTT. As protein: CASMVQGRGNTEAFF.

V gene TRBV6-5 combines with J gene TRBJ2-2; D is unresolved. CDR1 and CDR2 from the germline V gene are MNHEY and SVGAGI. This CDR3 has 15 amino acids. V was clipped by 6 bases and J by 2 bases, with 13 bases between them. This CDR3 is CASRVVRSNTGELFF. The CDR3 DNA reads TGTGCCAGCAGGGTAGTAAGATCTAACACCGGGGAGCTGTTTTTT.

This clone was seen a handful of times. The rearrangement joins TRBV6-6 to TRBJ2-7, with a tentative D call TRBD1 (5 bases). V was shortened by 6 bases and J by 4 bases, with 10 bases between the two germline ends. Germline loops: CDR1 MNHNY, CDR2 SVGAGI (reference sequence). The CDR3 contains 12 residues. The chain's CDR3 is CASSRSGYEQYF. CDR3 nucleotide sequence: TGTGCCAGCAGCCGGTCAGGGTACGAGCAGTACTTC.

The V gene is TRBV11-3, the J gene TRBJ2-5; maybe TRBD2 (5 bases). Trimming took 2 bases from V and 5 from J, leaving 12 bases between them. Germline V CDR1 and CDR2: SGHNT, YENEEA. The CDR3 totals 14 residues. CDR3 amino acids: CASSLNSGEETQYF. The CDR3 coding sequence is TGTGCCAGCAGCTTAAATTCCGGGGAGGAGACCCAGTACTTC.

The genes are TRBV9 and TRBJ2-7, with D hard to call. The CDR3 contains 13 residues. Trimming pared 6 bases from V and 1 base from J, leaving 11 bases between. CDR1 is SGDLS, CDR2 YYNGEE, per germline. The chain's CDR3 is CASNSPGSYEQYF. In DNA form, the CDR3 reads TGTGCCAGCAACTCCCCAGGATCCTACGAGCAGTACTTC. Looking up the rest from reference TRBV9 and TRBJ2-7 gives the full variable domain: DSGVTQTPKHLITATGQRVTLRCSPRSGDLSVYWYQQSLDQGLQFLIQYYNGEERAKGNILERFSAQQFPDLHSELNLSSLELGDSALYFCASNSPGSYEQYFGPGTRLTVT.

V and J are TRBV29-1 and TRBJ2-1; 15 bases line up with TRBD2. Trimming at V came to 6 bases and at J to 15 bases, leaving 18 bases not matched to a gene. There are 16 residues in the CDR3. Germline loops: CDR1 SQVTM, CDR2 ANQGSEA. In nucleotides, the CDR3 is TGCAGCGTCCCGAGGGGGGCAGGGGGACTAGCGGGAGGTAGGTTCTTC. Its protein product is CSVPRGAGGLAGGRFF.

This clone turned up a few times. The CDR3 DNA reads TGTGCCAGCAGCTCCCGAAGAGCGGGAGAAGGAGAGCAGTACTTC. It translates to CASSSRRAGEGEQYF. V is TRBV7-9 and J is TRBJ2-7; 8 nucleotides line up with TRBD2. Trimming cost V 4 bases and J 7 bases; bases outside gene matches: 12. This CDR3 has 15 residues. Germline V gene data show CDR1 as SEHNR and CDR2 as FQNEAQ (reference sequence).

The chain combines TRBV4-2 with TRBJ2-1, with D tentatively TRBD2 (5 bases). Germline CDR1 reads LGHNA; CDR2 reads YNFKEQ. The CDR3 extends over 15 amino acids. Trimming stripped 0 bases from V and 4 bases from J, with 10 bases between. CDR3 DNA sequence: TGTGCCAGCAGCCAAGACGAGGGCAGGTACAATGAGCAGTTCTTC. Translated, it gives CASSQDEGRYNEQFF.

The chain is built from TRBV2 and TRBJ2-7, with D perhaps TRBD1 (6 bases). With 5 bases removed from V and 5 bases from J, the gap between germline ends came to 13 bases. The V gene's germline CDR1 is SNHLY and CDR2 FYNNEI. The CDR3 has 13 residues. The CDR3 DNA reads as TGTGCCAGCAGTCCAAGACCAGGGGACGAGCAGTACTTC. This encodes CASSPRPGDEQYF.

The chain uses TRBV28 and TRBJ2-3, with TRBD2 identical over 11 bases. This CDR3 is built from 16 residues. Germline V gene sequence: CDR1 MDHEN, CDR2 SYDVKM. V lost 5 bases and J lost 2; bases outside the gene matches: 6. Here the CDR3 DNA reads TGTGCCAGCAGTCCAGCGACTAGCGGGGTCACAGATACGCAGTATTTT. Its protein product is CASSPATSGVTDTQYF.

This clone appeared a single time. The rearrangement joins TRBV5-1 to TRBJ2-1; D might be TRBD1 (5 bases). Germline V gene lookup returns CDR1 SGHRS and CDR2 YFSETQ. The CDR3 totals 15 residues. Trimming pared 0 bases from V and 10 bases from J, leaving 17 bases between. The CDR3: CASSLGLKGAGEQFF. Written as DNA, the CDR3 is TGCGCCAGCAGCTTGGGATTAAAAGGGGCTGGGGAGCAGTTCTTC.

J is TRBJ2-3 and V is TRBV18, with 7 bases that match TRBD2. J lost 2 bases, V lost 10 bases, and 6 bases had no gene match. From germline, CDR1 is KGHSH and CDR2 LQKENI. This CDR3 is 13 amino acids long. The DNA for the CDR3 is TGTGCCACCCGCCGGGGGGACACAGATACGCAGTATTTT. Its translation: CATRRGDTDTQYF.